A selection of T cell receptor beta chains follows, all from one sample in a study of tumor-infiltrating lymphocytes in primary liver carcinoma. TCRdb re-derived calls from the multiplex PCR reads in MiXCR, one entry per CDR3 protein. The repertoire consists of around 330,000 distinct CDR3 sequences, with 58% occurring once and the leading ten covering approximately 15%. Sequenced material: peripheral blood. These receptors came from a woman aged 25 to 39 with primary liver carcinoma and hepatitis B virus infection. Each CDR3 is given without its conserved first and last residue.

J gene: TRBJ2-4; V gene: TRBV11-2; CDR3 protein: ASSLMEVANIQY
J gene: TRBJ1-2; V gene: TRBV6-2/TRBV6-3; CDR3 protein: ASTAVAIYGYT
J gene: TRBJ2-6; V gene: TRBV11-3; CDR3 protein: ASSGLGEGFSGANVLT
J gene: TRBJ2-7; V gene: TRBV12-3/TRBV12-4; CDR3 protein: ASSWGGTSDEQY
J gene: TRBJ1-2; V gene: TRBV30; CDR3 protein: AWSGPSNRVTLAYGYT
J gene: TRBJ2-7; V gene: TRBV6-5; CDR3 protein: ASSYSITANHEQY
J gene: TRBJ1-1; V gene: TRBV7-8; CDR3 protein: ASSLRLTGAEAF
J gene: TRBJ2-2; V gene: TRBV29-1; CDR3 protein: SVDATNTGELF
J gene: TRBJ1-6; V gene: TRBV4-1; CDR3 protein: ASSQNPRGNSPLH
J gene: TRBJ2-5; V gene: TRBV11-2; CDR3 protein: ATNFGFRETQY
J gene: TRBJ1-4; V gene: TRBV5-1; CDR3 protein: ASSFTGAWSEKLF
J gene: TRBJ1-1; V gene: TRBV28; CDR3 protein: ASSSSRQFRWSTEAF
J gene: TRBJ2-1; V gene: TRBV28; CDR3 protein: ASRFGLADNEQF
J gene: TRBJ2-3; V gene: TRBV11-2; CDR3 protein: ASGSRTTERVDTQY
J gene: TRBJ1-5; V gene: TRBV28; CDR3 protein: ASSLPLRQPQH
J gene: TRBJ1-1; V gene: TRBV9; CDR3 protein: ASSVVGQVGPSTEAF
J gene: -; V gene: TRBV6-1; CDR3 protein: ASSESQTYTDTQH
J gene: TRBJ1-3; V gene: TRBV6-1; CDR3 protein: ASRDSSGNTIY
J gene: TRBJ2-7; V gene: TRBV6-1; CDR3 protein: ASSEGSTGRSEEY